This TCR beta chain comes out of a study of shared clonotypes between healthy human individuals. The junction had 10 bases not matched to a gene; V was cut back by 0 bases and J by 2 bases. CDR3 size: 20 residues. Germline assignment: CDR1 LGHNA and CDR2 YNFKEQ. Generated by immunoSEQ multiplex PCR, the TCRdb table keeps only in-frame clones and is missing some. The sample yields about 340,000 clones, about 73% seen once. Sequencing input: memory CD4+ T cells sorted from blood. As to subset: CD45RA-negative fraction. The receptor was derived from a young man in good health. This sequence joins TRBV4-2 and TRBJ2-3; the match to TRBD2 covers 14 bases. The CDR3 reads CASSQDFSGTSGRLTDTQYF. The CDR3 DNA sequence: TGTGCCAGCAGCCAAGATTTCTCCGGGACTAGCGGGAGACTCACAGATACGCAGTATTTT.